The 18 T cell receptor beta chains below all came from one sample that was sequenced in a study of post-analysis software for immune sequencing data. Unique molecular identifiers were built into the TCR beta cDNA libraries. Each CDR3 protein is one row after TCRdb ran MiXCR on the PCR reads. In the table there are about 540,000 distinct CDR3 sequences, around 31% of which are singletons. Regarding the study as a whole: Controls had lower frequencies than patients of five TRBV segments, which included TRBV5-6, TRBV5-1 and TRBV20-1.

Their specific antigens are unknown. Sequences were obtained from blood. The receptor set was obtained from a girl aged 2 to 17 with multiple sclerosis.

The chain links TRBV12-3 or TRBV12-4 to TRBJ2-1, with 7 bases that match TRBD2. The DNA end is more similar to TRBJ2-7, so the J call may be wrong. CDR3 length equals 14 residues. This CDR3 reads CASSTGLSYNEQYF. The CDR3 nucleotides are TGTGCCAGCTCTACGGGACTATCCTACAATGAGCAGTACTTC.

The table lists this clonotype with a few counts. The chain employs TRBV24-1 and TRBJ2-1; no clear D gene. Trimming took 7 bases from V and 7 from J, leaving 16 bases between them. CDR1 and CDR2 (germline): KGHDR, SFDVKD. The CDR3 consists of 14 residues. DNA for the CDR3: TGTGCCACCAGGGGAAAAGGGCCCCTAAATGAGCAGTTCTTC. This sequence encodes CATRGKGPLNEQFF.

A few counts support this clonotype. The V gene is TRBV20-1, the J gene TRBJ2-3; possible D gene TRBD2, 6 bases. V was cut by 1 base and J by 2 bases, with 10 bases left in between. This CDR3 has 14 residues. Germline V gene data show CDR1 as DFQATT and CDR2 as SNEGSKA (reference sequence). CDR3: CSARAAGNTDTQYF. The CDR3 bases are TGCAGTGCTAGAGCGGCGGGGAACACAGATACGCAGTATTTT.

This chain connects TRBV7-6 to TRBJ2-5, with D possibly being TRBD1 or TRBD2 (5 bases each). TRBJ2-7 explains the end of the DNA better; the J call may be wrong. The CDR3 contains 13 residues. CDR1 and CDR2 (germline): SGHVS, FNYEAQ. The CDR3 nucleotides are TGTGCCAGCAGCCGGGACCCCGCCTCCGAGCAGTACTTC. Translated: CASSRDPASEQYF.

The rearrangement uses TRBV3-1 and TRBJ1-6; possibly TRBD1 for D (5 bases). Trimming pared 1 base from V and 8 bases from J, leaving 21 bases between. Germline CDR1 reads LGHDT; CDR2 reads YNNKEL (reference sequence). The CDR3 is 18 residues long. CDR3 residues: CASSQGGWGSVPHSPLHF. DNA for the CDR3: TGTGCCAGCAGCCAAGGGGGATGGGGGTCGGTCCCCCATTCACCCCTCCACTTT.

The chain links TRBV20-1 to TRBJ2-5; D may be TRBD1 (6 bases). CDR3 length equals 14 residues. Deletions cut 3 bases from V and 2 bases from J, with 13 bases between. Germline CDR1 reads DFQATT; CDR2 reads SNEGSKA (reference sequence). CDR3: CSASLTGKQETQYF. The DNA of the CDR3 is TGCAGTGCTAGCCTTACAGGGAAGCAAGAGACCCAGTACTTC.

This clonotype came up a few times. The genes are TRBV14 and TRBJ2-4; 8 bases map to TRBD1. The J call may be wrong; the DNA end is better matched by TRBJ2-7. This CDR3 spans 14 amino acids. Germline CDR1 is SGHDN and CDR2 is FVKESK. The CDR3 DNA reads as TGTGCCAGCAGCCATAAACAGGGGGTGGGCGAGCAGTACTTC. This codes for CASSHKQGVGEQYF.

The chain carries TRBV5-1 and TRBJ2-3; 13 nucleotides agree with TRBD2. The CDR3 spans 18 residues. Trimming took 0 bases from V and 2 from J; bases not matched to a gene: 6. The germline gives CDR1 SGHRS, CDR2 YFSETQ. The DNA for the CDR3 is TGCGCCAGCAGCTTGGAACTAGCGGGGGGGCCTATCACAGATACGCAGTATTTT. It codes for CASSLELAGGPITDTQYF.

This clonotype was found a few times. The junction does not match germline at one end; this may be a read error. The chain has TRBV7-7 and TRBJ2-5, with 9 bases aligning to TRBD2. CDR3 length equals 15 residues. In germline, CDR1 is SSHAT, CDR2 FNYEAQ (reference sequence). In DNA, the CDR3 is TGTGCTAGCAGCGGGACTAGCCTAAGGGGAGAGACCCAGTACTTC. This codes for CASSGTSLRGETQYF.

The sample holds a few counts of this clonotype. The V gene is TRBV20-1, the J gene TRBJ2-3; 10 nucleotides align to TRBD2. Trimming at V came to 2 bases and at J to 6 bases, leaving 2 bases not matched to a gene. Looked up from germline, CDR1 is DFQATT and CDR2 is SNEGSKA (reference sequence). The CDR3 totals 13 residues. The CDR3 DNA is TGCAGTGCTAGACTAGCGGGGGAGGATACGCAGTATTTT. It encodes CSARLAGEDTQYF.

The rearrangement uses TRBV29-1 and TRBJ2-1; D possibly corresponds to TRBD1 (6 bases). With 2 bases removed from V and 8 bases from J, the gap between germline ends came to 10 bases. The CDR3 length is 12 residues. CDR1 and CDR2 from the germline V gene are SQVTM and ANQGSEA. This CDR3 is CSVELGGDEQFF. The CDR3 DNA follows: TGCAGCGTTGAATTAGGGGGTGATGAGCAGTTCTTC.

This clonotype has a handful of counts. The rearrangement uses TRBV11-2 and TRBJ2-7; 8 positions agree with TRBD1. The length of the CDR3 is 14 residues. Germline V gives CDR1 SGHAT, CDR2 FQNNGV. V lost 5 bases, J lost 5 bases, and 8 bases stayed unmatched. In nucleotides, the CDR3 is TGTGCCAGCAGCCCTCAGACAGGGGCCCACGAGCAGTACTTC. Amino acid sequence: CASSPQTGAHEQYF.

The chain links TRBV4-2 to TRBJ2-3, with 10 bases that match TRBD2. After removal of 3 bases from V and 4 bases from J, the junction contained 13 bases not matched to a gene. In germline, CDR1 is LGHNA, CDR2 YNFKEQ. The CDR3 totals 18 residues. The CDR3 sequence is CASSQTSLSGGAADTQYF. The CDR3 region has the DNA TGTGCCAGCAGCCAGACGAGCCTGAGCGGGGGGGCAGCAGATACGCAGTATTTT.

V usage is TRBV10-1 and J usage is TRBJ2-1; TRBD2 matches 11 bases. The CDR3 loop spans 18 amino acids. Trimming at V came to 3 bases and at J to 1 base, leaving 8 bases not matched to a gene. Germline values: CDR1 WNHNN, CDR2 SYGVQD (reference sequence). The CDR3 nucleotides are TGCGCCAGCAGTGAAGGTAGCGGGGGGGCCAAGTCCTACAATGAGCAGTTCTTC. Residues: CASSEGSGGAKSYNEQFF.

V gene TRBV5-1 combines with J gene TRBJ1-5; D unclear. Per the germline V gene, CDR1 is SGHRS and CDR2 is YFSETQ. The CDR3 has 14 residues. Deletions cut 2 bases from V and 0 bases from J, with 6 bases between. CDR3 sequence (DNA): TGCGCCAGCAGCTTCGACGGTAGCAATCAGCCCCAGCATTTT. Its protein product is CASSFDGSNQPQHF.

This clonotype was counted a few times. The chain employs TRBV29-1 and TRBJ2-3, with D perhaps given as TRBD1 or TRBD2 (5 bases each). Germline V gene sequence: CDR1 SQVTM, CDR2 ANQGSEA. V lost 3 bases to trimming and J lost 2 bases, with 21 bases between them. The CDR3 spans 17 residues. The CDR3, as DNA: TGCAGCGTTGAGCAGGGTCGGGGCAGTATAATCACAGATACGCAGTATTTT. Its protein product is CSVEQGRGSIITDTQYF.

This clonotype was recorded a few times. The chain employs TRBV25-1 and TRBJ2-7, with TRBD1 matching over 8 bases. The V and J ends lost 2 bases and 2 bases, in that order; junction bases with no gene match: 5. CDR3 length equals 15 residues. Per the germline V gene, CDR1 is MGHDK and CDR2 is SYGVNS. This CDR3 reads CASSEAGTGTYEQYF. CDR3 DNA: TGTGCCAGCAGTGAAGCCGGGACAGGTACCTACGAGCAGTACTTC.

The rearrangement uses TRBV12-3 or TRBV12-4 and TRBJ2-5; 10 bases agree with TRBD2. The CDR3 is 16 residues long. J gave up 5 bases and V 1 base, and 7 bases lay outside the gene matches. Written as DNA, the CDR3 is TGTGCCAGCAGTTTAGGCGAGCGGGGGGGCCGGGAGACCCAGTACTTC. Protein sequence: CASSLGERGGRETQYF.